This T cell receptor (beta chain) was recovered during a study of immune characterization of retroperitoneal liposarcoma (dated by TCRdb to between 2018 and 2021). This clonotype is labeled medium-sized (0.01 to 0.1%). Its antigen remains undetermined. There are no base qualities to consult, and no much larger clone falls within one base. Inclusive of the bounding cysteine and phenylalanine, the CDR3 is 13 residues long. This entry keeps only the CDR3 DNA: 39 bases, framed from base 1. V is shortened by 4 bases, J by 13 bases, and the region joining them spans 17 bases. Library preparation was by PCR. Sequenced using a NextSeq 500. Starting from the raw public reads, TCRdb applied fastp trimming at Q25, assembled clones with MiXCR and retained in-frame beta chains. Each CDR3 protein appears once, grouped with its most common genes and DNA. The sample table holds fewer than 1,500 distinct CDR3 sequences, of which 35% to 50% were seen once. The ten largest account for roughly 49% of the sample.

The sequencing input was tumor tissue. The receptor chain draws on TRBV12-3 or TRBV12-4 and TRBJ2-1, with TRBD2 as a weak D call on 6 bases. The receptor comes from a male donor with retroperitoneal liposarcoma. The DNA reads TGTGCCAGCAGTTCCTACATAGCCGGGGGTCAGTTCTTC. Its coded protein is CASSSYIAGGQFF.